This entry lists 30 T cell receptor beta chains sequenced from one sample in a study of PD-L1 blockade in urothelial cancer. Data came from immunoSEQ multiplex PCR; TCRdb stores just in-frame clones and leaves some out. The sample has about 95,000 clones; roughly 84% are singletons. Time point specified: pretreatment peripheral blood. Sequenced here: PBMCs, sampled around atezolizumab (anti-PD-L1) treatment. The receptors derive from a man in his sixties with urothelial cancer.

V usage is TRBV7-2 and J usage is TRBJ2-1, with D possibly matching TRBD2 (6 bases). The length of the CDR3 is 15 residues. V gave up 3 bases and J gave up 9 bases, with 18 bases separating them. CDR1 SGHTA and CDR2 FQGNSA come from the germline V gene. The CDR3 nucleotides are TGTGCCAGCAGCTTCACCGGGAGCGTCGGGGGTGAGCAGTTCTTC. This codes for CASSFTGSVGGEQFF.

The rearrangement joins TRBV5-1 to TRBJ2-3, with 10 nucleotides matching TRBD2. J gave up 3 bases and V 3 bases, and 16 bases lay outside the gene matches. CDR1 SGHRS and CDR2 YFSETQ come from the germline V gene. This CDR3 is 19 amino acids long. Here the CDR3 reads CASSSQGWASGSWTDTQYF. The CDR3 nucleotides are TGCGCCAGCAGCTCTCAGGGGTGGGCTAGCGGGAGTTGGACAGATACGCAGTATTTT.

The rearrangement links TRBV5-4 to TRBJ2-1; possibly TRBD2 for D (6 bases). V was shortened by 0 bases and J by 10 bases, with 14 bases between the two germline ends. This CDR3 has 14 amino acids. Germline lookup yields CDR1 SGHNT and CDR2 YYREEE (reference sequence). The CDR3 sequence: CASSLVLVGGEQFF. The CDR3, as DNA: TGTGCCAGCAGCTTGGTGCTAGTGGGAGGCGAGCAGTTCTTC.

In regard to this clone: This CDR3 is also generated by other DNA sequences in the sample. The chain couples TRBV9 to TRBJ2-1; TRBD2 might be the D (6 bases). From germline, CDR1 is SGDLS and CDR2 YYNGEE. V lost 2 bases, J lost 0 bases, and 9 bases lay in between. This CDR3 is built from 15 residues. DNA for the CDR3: TGTGCCAGCAGCGTTGGGGGGAACTCCTACAATGAGCAGTTCTTC. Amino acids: CASSVGGNSYNEQFF.

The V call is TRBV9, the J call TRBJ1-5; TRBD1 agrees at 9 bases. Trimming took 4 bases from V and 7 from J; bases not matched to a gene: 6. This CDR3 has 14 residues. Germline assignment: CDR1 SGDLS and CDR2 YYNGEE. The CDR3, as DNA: TGTGCCAGCAGCCAACAGGGGGCGGAACAGCCCCAGCATTTT. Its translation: CASSQQGAEQPQHF.

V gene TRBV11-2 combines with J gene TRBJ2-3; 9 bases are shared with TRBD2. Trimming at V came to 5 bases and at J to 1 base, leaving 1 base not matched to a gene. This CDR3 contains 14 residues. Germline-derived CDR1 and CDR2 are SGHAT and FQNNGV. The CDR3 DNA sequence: TGTGCCAGCAGCCGGACTAGCGGCACAGATACGCAGTATTTT. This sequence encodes CASSRTSGTDTQYF.

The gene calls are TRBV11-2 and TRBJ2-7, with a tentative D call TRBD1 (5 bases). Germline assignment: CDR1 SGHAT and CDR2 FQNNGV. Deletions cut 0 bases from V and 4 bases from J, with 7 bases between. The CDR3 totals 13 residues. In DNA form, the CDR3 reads TGTGCCAGCAGCTTAGATCAGGGTTACGAGCAGTACTTC. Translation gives CASSLDQGYEQYF.

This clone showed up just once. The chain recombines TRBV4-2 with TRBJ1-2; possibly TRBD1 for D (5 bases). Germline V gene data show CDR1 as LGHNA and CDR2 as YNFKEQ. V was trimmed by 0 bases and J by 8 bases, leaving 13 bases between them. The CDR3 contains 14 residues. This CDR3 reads CASSQDVEGAGYTF. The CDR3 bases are TGTGCCAGCAGCCAAGATGTGGAAGGGGCCGGCTACACCTTC.

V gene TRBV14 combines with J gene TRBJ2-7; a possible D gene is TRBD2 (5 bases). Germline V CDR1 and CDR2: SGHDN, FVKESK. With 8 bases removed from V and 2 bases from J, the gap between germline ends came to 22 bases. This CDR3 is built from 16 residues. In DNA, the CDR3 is TGTGCCAGCCGTCTTGTTCCCTACCACGGGGCCTACGAGCAGTACTTC. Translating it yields CASRLVPYHGAYEQYF.

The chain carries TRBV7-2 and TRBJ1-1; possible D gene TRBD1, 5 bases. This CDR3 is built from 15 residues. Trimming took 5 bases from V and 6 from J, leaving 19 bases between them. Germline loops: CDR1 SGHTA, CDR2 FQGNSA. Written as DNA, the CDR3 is TGTGCCAGCAGCGAGGGTTGGATGCGGGACTCTGAAGCTTTCTTT. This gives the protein CASSEGWMRDSEAFF.

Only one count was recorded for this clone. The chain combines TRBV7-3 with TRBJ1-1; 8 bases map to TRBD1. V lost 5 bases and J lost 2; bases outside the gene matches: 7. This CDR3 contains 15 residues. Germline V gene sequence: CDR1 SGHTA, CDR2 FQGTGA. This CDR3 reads CASSPYRGENTEAFF. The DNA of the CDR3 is TGTGCCAGCAGCCCCTACAGGGGGGAAAACACTGAAGCTTTCTTT.

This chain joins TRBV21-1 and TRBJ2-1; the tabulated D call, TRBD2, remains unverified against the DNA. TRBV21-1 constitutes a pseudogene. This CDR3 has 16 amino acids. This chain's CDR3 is CASSKKRVPASREQFF. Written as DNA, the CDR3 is TGTGCCAGCAGCAAAAAACGGGTTCCAGCATCGAGGGAGCAGTTCTTC.

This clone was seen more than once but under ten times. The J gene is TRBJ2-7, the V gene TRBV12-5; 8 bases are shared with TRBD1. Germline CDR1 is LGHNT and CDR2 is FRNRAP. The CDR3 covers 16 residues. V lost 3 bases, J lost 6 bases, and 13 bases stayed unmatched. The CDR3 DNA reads TGTGCTAGTGGTTTCTCCACGGACAGGGATAAGGCCGAGCAGTACTTC. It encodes CASGFSTDRDKAEQYF.

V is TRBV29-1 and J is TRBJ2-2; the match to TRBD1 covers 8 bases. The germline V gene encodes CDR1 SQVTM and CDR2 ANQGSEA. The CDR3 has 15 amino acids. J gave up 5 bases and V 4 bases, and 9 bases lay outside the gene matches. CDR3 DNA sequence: TGCAGCGTTGCTCAATGGACAGGGCGGACCGGGGAGCTGTTTTTT. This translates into CSVAQWTGRTGELFF.

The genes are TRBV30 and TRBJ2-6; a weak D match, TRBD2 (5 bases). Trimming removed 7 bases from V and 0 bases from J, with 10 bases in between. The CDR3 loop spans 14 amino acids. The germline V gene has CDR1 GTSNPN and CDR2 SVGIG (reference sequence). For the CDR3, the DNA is TGTGCCTTATCCCGGGGCTCTGGGGCCAACGTCCTGACTTTC. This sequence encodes CALSRGSGANVLTF.

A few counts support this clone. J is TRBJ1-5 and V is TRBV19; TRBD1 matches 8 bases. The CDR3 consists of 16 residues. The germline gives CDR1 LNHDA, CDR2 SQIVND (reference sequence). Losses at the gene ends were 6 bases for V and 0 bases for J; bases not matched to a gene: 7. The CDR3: CASRFDRGYSNQPQHF. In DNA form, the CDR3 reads TGTGCCAGTAGGTTCGACAGGGGTTATAGCAATCAGCCCCAGCATTTT.

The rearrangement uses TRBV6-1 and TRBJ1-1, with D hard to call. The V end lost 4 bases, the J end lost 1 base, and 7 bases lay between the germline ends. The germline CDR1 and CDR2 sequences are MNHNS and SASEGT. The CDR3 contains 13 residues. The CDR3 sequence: CASSVRPNTEAFF. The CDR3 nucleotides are TGTGCCAGCAGTGTGAGGCCGAACACTGAAGCTTTCTTT.

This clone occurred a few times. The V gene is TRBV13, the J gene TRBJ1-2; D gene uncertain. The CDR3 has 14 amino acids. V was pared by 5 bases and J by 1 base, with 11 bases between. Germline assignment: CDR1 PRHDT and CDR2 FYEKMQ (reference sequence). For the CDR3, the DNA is TGTGCCAGCAGCGCGGGAATTAATAACTATGGCTACACCTTC. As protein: CASSAGINNYGYTF.

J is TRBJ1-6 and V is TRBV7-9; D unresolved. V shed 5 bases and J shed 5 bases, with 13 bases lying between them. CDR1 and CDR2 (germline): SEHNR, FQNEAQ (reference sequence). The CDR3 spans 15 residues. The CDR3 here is CASSPRSADNSPLHF. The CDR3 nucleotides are TGTGCCAGCAGCCCCCGTTCAGCGGATAATTCACCCCTCCACTTT.

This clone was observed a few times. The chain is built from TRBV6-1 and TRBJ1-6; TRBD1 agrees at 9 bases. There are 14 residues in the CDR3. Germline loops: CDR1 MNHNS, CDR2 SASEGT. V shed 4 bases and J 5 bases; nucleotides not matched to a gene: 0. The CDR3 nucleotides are TGTGCCAGCAGTGGGACAGGGGATAATTCACCCCTCCACTTT. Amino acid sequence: CASSGTGDNSPLHF.

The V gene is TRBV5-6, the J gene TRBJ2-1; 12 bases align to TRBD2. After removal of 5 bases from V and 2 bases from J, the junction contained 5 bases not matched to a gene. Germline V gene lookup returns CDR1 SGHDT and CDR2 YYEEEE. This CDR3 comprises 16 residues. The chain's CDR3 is CASSRASGRAYNEQFF. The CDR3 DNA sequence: TGTGCCAGCAGTAGGGCTAGCGGGAGGGCCTACAATGAGCAGTTCTTC.

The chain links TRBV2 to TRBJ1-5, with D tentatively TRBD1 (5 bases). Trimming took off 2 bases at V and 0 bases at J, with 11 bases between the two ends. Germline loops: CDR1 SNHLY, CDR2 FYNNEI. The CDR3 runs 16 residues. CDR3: CASSESRAYSNQPQHF. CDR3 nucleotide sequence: TGTGCCAGCAGTGAAAGCAGGGCCTATAGCAATCAGCCCCAGCATTTT.

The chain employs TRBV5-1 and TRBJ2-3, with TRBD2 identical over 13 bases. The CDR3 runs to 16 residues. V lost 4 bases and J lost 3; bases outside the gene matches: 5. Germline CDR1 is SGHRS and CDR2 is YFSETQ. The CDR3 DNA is TGCGCCAGCAGCAAACTAGCGGGGGGGCCAACAGATACGCAGTATTTT. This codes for CASSKLAGGPTDTQYF. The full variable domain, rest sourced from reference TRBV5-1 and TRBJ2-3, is KAGVTQTPRYLIKTRGQQVTLSCSPISGHRSVSWYQQTPGQGLQFLFEYFSETQRNKGNFPGRFSGRQFSNSRSEMNVSTLELGDSALYLCASSKLAGGPTDTQYFGPGTRLTVL.

This chain's CDR3 is CASSFSGGTGELFF. As DNA, the CDR3 is TGCGCCAGCAGCTTCTCGGGAGGCACCGGGGAGCTGTTTTTT. The chain recombines TRBV5-1 with TRBJ2-2, with TRBD2 identical over 7 bases. This CDR3 has 14 amino acids. Germline V gives CDR1 SGHRS, CDR2 YFSETQ. Trimming cost V 2 bases and J 4 bases; bases outside gene matches: 2.

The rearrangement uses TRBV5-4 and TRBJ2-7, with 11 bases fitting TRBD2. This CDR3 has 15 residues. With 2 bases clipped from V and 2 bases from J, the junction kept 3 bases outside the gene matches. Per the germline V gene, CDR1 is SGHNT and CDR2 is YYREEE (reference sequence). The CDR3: CASSFGTSGTYEQYF. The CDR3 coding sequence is TGTGCCAGCAGCTTCGGGACTAGCGGAACCTACGAGCAGTACTTC.

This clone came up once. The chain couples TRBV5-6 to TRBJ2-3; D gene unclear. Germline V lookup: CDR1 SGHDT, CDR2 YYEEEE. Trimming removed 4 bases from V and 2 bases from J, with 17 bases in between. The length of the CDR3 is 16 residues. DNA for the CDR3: TGTGCCAGCAGCCACCGTACAGACCCTTCCACAGATACGCAGTATTTT. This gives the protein CASSHRTDPSTDTQYF. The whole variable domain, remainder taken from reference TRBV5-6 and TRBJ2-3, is DAGVTQSPTHLIKTRGQQVTLRCSPKSGHDTVSWYQQALGQGPQFIFQYYEEEERQRGNFPDRFSGHQFPNYSSELNVNALLLGDSALYLCASSHRTDPSTDTQYFGPGTRLTVL.

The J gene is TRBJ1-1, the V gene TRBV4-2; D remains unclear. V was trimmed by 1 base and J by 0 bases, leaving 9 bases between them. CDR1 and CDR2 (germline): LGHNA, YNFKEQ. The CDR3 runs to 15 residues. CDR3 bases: TGTGCCAGCAGCCAAGCGACGGGAATGAACACTGAAGCTTTCTTT. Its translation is CASSQATGMNTEAFF.

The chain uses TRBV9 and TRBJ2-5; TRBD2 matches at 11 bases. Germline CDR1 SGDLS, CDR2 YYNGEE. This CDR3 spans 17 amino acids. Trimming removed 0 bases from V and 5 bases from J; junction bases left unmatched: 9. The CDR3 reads CASSVAPSGGIRETQYF. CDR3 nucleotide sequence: TGTGCCAGCAGCGTAGCTCCTAGCGGGGGGATTCGGGAGACCCAGTACTTC. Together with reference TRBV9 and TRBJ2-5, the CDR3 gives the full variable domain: DSGVTQTPKHLITATGQRVTLRCSPRSGDLSVYWYQQSLDQGLQFLIQYYNGEERAKGNILERFSAQQFPDLHSELNLSSLELGDSALYFCASSVAPSGGIRETQYFGPGTRLLVL.

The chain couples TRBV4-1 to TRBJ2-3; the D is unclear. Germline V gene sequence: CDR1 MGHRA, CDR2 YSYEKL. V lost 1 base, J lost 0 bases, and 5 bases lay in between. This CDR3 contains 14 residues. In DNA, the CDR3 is TGCGCCAGCAGCCAAGTAACTAGCACAGATACGCAGTATTTT. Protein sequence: CASSQVTSTDTQYF.

CDR3 nucleotide sequence: TGTGCCTGGCAGAGACAGCGCCTTTTAGGCTACACCTTC. It codes for CAWQRQRLLGYTF. This chain connects TRBV30 to TRBJ1-2; weak D call: TRBD1 (5 bases). The V end lost 5 bases, the J end lost 8 bases, and 18 bases lay between the germline ends. The length of the CDR3 is 13 residues. CDR1 and CDR2 from the germline V gene are GTSNPN and SVGIG (reference sequence).